The sequence of this TCR beta chain was determined in a study of control samples from healthy donors and cancer patients. The junction had 10 bases not matched to a gene; V was cut back by 8 bases and J by 7 bases. CDR3 length: 14 amino acids. Germline V gives CDR1 SNHLY, CDR2 FYNNEI. Repertoires were generated with immunoSEQ multiplex PCR, while TCRdb's copy carries only in-frame clones and drops some. The table has just over 150,000 clones, roughly 90% seen once. The rearrangement uses TRBV2 and TRBJ2-2, with 7 bases fitting TRBD1. The origin of this receptor is a man aged 25 to 40 in good health. Source material: blood. The CDR3 spells CASSGTVPVGELFF. The CDR3 DNA reads as TGTGCCAGCTCCGGGACAGTACCGGTCGGGGAGCTGTTTTTT. The variable domain in full, with the rest retrieved from reference TRBV2 and TRBJ2-2, is EPEVTQTPSHQVTQMGQEVILRCVPISNHLYFYWYRQILGQKVEFLVSFYNNEISEKSEIFDDQFSVERPDGSNFTLKIRSTKLEDSAMYFCASSGTVPVGELFFGEGSRLTVL.